This is a list of T cell receptor beta chains from one sample in a study of shared clonotypes between healthy human individuals. The table came from immunoSEQ multiplex PCR; TCRdb's copy has only in-frame clones and leaves some out. The table lists about 580,000 clones, roughly 98% of them singletons, with 0.3% in the top ten. What was sequenced was naive CD8+ T cells sorted from blood. The receptor set was obtained from a man younger than 45 in good health. The CDR3 runs from the conserved cysteine through the conserved F or W. A D gene is named only where the DNA matches it firmly. Size tells how often a clone was seen (once, few, many) or the class of an expanded clone, and some rows leave it out.

clone_size,v_call,d_call,j_call,cdr3_aa,cdr3_nt
.,TRBV7-9,TRBD1,TRBJ2-7,CASSYPGQPLSQQYF,TGTGCCAGCAGCTACCCGGGACAGCCCCTCTCCCAGCAGTACTTC
.,TRBV4-1,TRBD1,TRBJ1-5,CASSQGTGSNQPQHF,TGCGCCAGCAGCCAAGGGACAGGGAGCAATCAGCCCCAGCATTTT
.,TRBV28,TRBD1,TRBJ1-1,CASSFLQGATEAFF,TGTGCCAGCAGTTTTCTGCAGGGGGCAACTGAAGCTTTCTTT
.,TRBV10-3,.,TRBJ2-7,CAISENQAPRDEQYF,TGTGCCATCAGTGAAAATCAGGCGCCTCGGGACGAGCAGTACTTC
.,TRBV13,.,TRBJ2-6,CASSQGSGANVLTF,TGTGCCAGCAGCCAAGGCTCTGGGGCCAACGTCCTGACTTTC
.,TRBV7-9,.,TRBJ2-7,CASSLGRGVGYEQYF,TGTGCCAGCAGCTTAGGACGCGGGGTGGGCTACGAGCAGTACTTC
.,TRBV25-1,TRBD2,TRBJ2-3,CASSERGKTRVYADTQYF,TGTGCCAGCAGTGAGCGGGGGAAGACTAGGGTTTACGCAGATACGCAGTATTTT
.,TRBV19,.,TRBJ1-5,CASSIAPGNQPQHF,TGTGCCAGTAGTATTGCCCCAGGGAATCAGCCCCAGCATTTT
.,TRBV11-2,TRBD1,TRBJ2-2,CASSLRGRDTGELFF,TGTGCCAGCAGCTTAAGGGGGCGCGACACCGGGGAGCTGTTTTTT
.,TRBV4-3,TRBD1,TRBJ2-7,CASSQGTGVYEQYF,TGCGCCAGCAGCCAAGGGACAGGAGTCTACGAGCAGTACTTC
.,TRBV7-2,TRBD1,TRBJ2-6,CASSYPGQGDSGANVLTF,TGTGCCAGCAGTTACCCGGGACAGGGGGACTCTGGGGCCAACGTCCTGACTTTC
.,TRBV5-4,TRBD1,TRBJ1-2,CASSLRGQGARNYGYTF,TGTGCCAGCAGCTTGCGTGGACAGGGGGCTAGAAACTATGGCTACACCTTC
.,TRBV7-9,TRBD2,TRBJ2-1,CASSLVAGAYNEQFF,TGTGCCAGCAGCTTAGTCGCGGGAGCCTACAATGAGCAGTTCTTC
.,TRBV5-1,.,TRBJ2-6,CASSARGGAGANVLTF,TGCGCCAGCAGCGCCCGAGGCGGGGCTGGGGCCAACGTCCTGACTTTC
.,TRBV4-1,TRBD1,TRBJ2-1,CASSQVQGPGSYNEQFF,TGCGCCAGCAGCCAAGTACAGGGGCCGGGGTCCTACAATGAGCAGTTCTTC
few,TRBV29-1,TRBD2,TRBJ2-1,CSVPNVGGRANEQFF,TGCAGCGTTCCTAATGTGGGCGGGAGGGCCAATGAGCAGTTCTTC
.,TRBV5-4,.,TRBJ2-7,CASSSGRETYEQYF,TGTGCCAGCAGCTCGGGACGCGAGACCTACGAGCAGTACTTC
.,TRBV11-3,TRBD2,TRBJ2-1,CASSKGTTNEQFF,TGTGCCAGCAGCAAAGGGACTACCAATGAGCAGTTCTTC
.,TRBV7-9,.,TRBJ2-7,CASGLSDEQYF,TGTGCCAGCGGCCTCTCGGACGAGCAGTACTTC
.,TRBV25-1,TRBD1,TRBJ1-1,CASNARDRAAGTEAFF,TGTGCCAGCAACGCCCGGGACAGGGCCGCGGGCACTGAAGCTTTCTTT
.,TRBV9,.,TRBJ2-3,CASSYRSGSTDTQYF,TGTGCCAGCAGCTATCGAAGCGGTTCCACAGATACGCAGTATTTT
.,TRBV6-5,.,TRBJ1-1,CASRLPGERGTEAFF,TGTGCCAGCAGATTACCGGGGGAACGGGGCACTGAAGCTTTCTTT
.,TRBV2,.,TRBJ2-5,CASIGADAQETQYF,TGTGCCAGCATCGGGGCAGATGCACAAGAGACCCAGTACTTC
.,TRBV11-3,TRBD1,TRBJ2-5,CASRGQGVGETQYF,TGTGCCAGTAGGGGACAGGGGGTCGGGGAGACCCAGTACTTC
.,TRBV29-1,.,TRBJ2-1,CSVLTSEAYNEQFF,TGCAGCGTTTTAACCTCGGAGGCCTACAATGAGCAGTTCTTC
.,TRBV25-1,.,TRBJ2-7,CASSAYTSEQYF,TGTGCCAGCAGCGCGTATACGAGCGAGCAGTACTTC
.,TRBV7-6,TRBD2,TRBJ2-1,CASSLGWGRVAGAGYNEQFF,TGTGCCAGCAGCTTGGGATGGGGGAGGGTAGCGGGAGCCGGTTACAATGAGCAGTTCTTC
.,TRBV15,.,TRBJ2-7,CATSRPGALRGEQYF,TGTGCCACCAGCCGGCCAGGGGCCTTACGGGGCGAGCAGTACTTC
.,TRBV7-6,.,TRBJ2-7,CASSRRVSSYEQYF,TGTGCCAGCAGCAGAAGGGTGAGTTCCTACGAGCAGTACTTC
.,TRBV7-9,TRBD1,TRBJ1-5,CASSWGQGQPQHF,TGTGCCAGCAGCTGGGGACAGGGCCAGCCCCAGCATTTT
.,TRBV5-1,.,TRBJ2-1,CASSLGRARDEQFF,TGCGCCAGCAGCTTGGGGAGGGCCAGGGATGAGCAGTTCTTC
.,TRBV19,TRBD1,TRBJ1-2,CASSPTGGAYGYTF,TGTGCCAGTAGTCCTACAGGGGGTGCTTATGGCTACACCTTC
.,TRBV11-3,.,TRBJ2-1,CASSLIASSYNEQFF,TGTGCCAGCAGCTTAATAGCGAGCTCCTACAATGAGCAGTTCTTC
.,TRBV2,.,TRBJ2-1,CASSEGRFSYNEQFF,TGTGCCAGCAGTGAAGGGCGGTTCTCCTACAATGAGCAGTTCTTC
.,TRBV7-9,TRBD2,TRBJ2-1,CASSQTTSGRALVEQFF,TGTGCCAGCAGCCAAACCACTAGCGGGAGGGCCCTCGTTGAGCAGTTCTTC
.,TRBV27,.,TRBJ2-7,CASSPLGLGISSYEQYF,TGTGCCAGCAGTCCCCTCGGGTTAGGGATAAGCTCCTACGAGCAGTACTTC
.,TRBV10-3,TRBD2,TRBJ2-3,CAITGLLADTDTQYF,TGTGCCATCACCGGGCTACTAGCGGACACAGATACGCAGTATTTT
.,TRBV29-1,TRBD1,TRBJ1-2,CSVVTGAYGYTF,TGCAGCGTTGTGACAGGGGCCTATGGCTACACCTTC
.,TRBV7-9,.,TRBJ2-1,CASWSGVSRSYNEQFF,TGTGCCAGCTGGTCAGGGGTCTCTCGCTCCTACAATGAGCAGTTCTTC
.,TRBV7-8,.,TRBJ2-7,CASSLDRFNEQYF,TGTGCCAGCAGCTTAGACAGGTTCAACGAGCAGTACTTC
once,TRBV4-3,.,TRBJ1-2,CASSQEGGDYGYTF,TGCGCCAGCAGCCAAGAAGGCGGAGACTATGGCTACACCTTC
.,TRBV11-2,TRBD2,TRBJ2-3,CASSFGTSNSDTQYF,TGTGCCAGCAGCTTCGGGACTAGCAATTCAGATACGCAGTATTTT
.,TRBV7-9,TRBD1,TRBJ2-7,CASSPDRVYEQYF,TGTGCCAGCAGCCCGGACAGGGTCTACGAGCAGTACTTC
.,TRBV13,TRBD2,TRBJ2-7,CASSSSGGSPSYEQYF,TGTGCCAGCAGCTCATCAGGCGGGAGTCCCAGCTACGAGCAGTACTTC
.,TRBV25-1,TRBD1,TRBJ2-7,CASSEHHRGADEQYF,TGTGCCAGCAGTGAACACCACAGGGGCGCCGACGAGCAGTACTTC
.,TRBV18,.,TRBJ2-7,CASSPRLDKPYEQYF,TGTGCCAGCTCACCCCGACTCGACAAGCCCTACGAGCAGTACTTC
.,TRBV27,.,TRBJ2-7,CASSLSRAGVPYEQYF,TGTGCCAGCAGTTTATCGAGGGCAGGGGTACCCTACGAGCAGTACTTC
.,TRBV7-8,.,TRBJ2-5,CASSFSGVGETQYF,TGTGCCAGCAGCTTTTCCGGGGTGGGAGAGACCCAGTACTTC
.,TRBV7-8,.,TRBJ1-3,CASSSVTDSGNTIYF,TGTGCCAGCAGCTCGGTGACAGACTCTGGAAACACCATATATTTT
.,TRBV27,.,TRBJ2-1,CASSPNFYNEQFF,TGTGCCAGCAGTCCCAACTTCTACAATGAGCAGTTCTTC